This entry lists 2 T cell receptor beta chains sequenced from one sample in a study of blood T cell repertoires in COVID-19. Sequenced by immunoSEQ multiplex PCR; TCRdb stores in-frame clones only, minus some. The profile shows approximately 89,000 clones, 80% of them singletons. Sequencing was done on a sample of peripheral blood. These receptors were obtained from a woman older than 75 with acute or convalescent COVID-19.

The chain recombines TRBV27 with TRBJ2-7, with D perhaps matching TRBD1 (6 bases). The CDR3 has 12 residues. The V gene lost 5 bases and the J gene lost 2 bases, with 7 bases spanning the gap. CDR1 is MNHEY, CDR2 SMNVEV, per germline (reference sequence). The CDR3 is CASSDRPYEQYF. The CDR3 nucleotides are TGTGCCAGCAGTGACAGGCCCTACGAGCAGTACTTC.

The J gene is TRBJ2-1, the V gene TRBV18; 13 bases match TRBD2. Looked up from germline, CDR1 is KGHSH and CDR2 is LQKENI. The CDR3 consists of 17 residues. The V segment lost 0 bases and the J segment 7 bases; nucleotides outside the gene matches: 6. CDR3 in amino acids: CASSPPVTSGGANEQFF. For the CDR3, the DNA is TGTGCCAGCTCACCACCGGTAACTAGCGGGGGGGCAAATGAGCAGTTCTTC.